The 8 T cell receptor beta chains reported below all come from one sample, sequenced in a study of T cell responses to AZD1222 COVID-19 vaccine. The protocol was immunoSEQ multiplex PCR, while the TCRdb copy is restricted to in-frame clones and leaves out a portion. The sample comprises approximately 98,000 clones, over 85% of which are singletons, and approximately 3% rests with the top ten. The starting material was peripheral blood, obtained on day 0 of MenACWY control vaccination. The origin of the receptors is an adult in good health.

The sample holds a few counts of this clone. The CDR3 is CASSVGGSPEQPQHF. For the CDR3, the DNA is TGTGCCAGCAGCGTAGGGGGTAGTCCCGAGCAGCCCCAGCATTTT. J is TRBJ1-5 and V is TRBV9; D gene uncertain. Germline assignment: CDR1 SGDLS and CDR2 YYNGEE. Deletions cut 0 bases from V and 7 bases from J, with 14 bases between. This CDR3 comprises 15 residues.

In DNA form, the CDR3 reads TGCGCCAGCAGCCAAGATCCCCAGGGGATAGGGTATGGCTACACCTTC. Translated: CASSQDPQGIGYGYTF. The chain links TRBV4-1 to TRBJ1-2; weak D call: TRBD1 (6 bases). The V gene's germline CDR1 is MGHRA and CDR2 YSYEKL. V was trimmed by 0 bases and J by 5 bases, leaving 16 bases between them. The CDR3 spans 16 residues.

The rearrangement uses TRBV15 and TRBJ2-3; TRBD2 might be the D (7 bases). This CDR3 has 15 residues. CDR1 and CDR2 from the germline V gene are LNHNV and YYDKDF (reference sequence). With 0 bases removed from V and 5 bases from J, the gap between germline ends came to 12 bases. In DNA, the CDR3 is TGTGCCACCAGCAGAGATCGGGGGGCCGGAGATACGCAGTATTTT. Translated, it gives CATSRDRGAGDTQYF.

This clone occurred a few times. The chain links TRBV5-1 to TRBJ1-5; D is possibly TRBD1 (5 bases). Germline lookup yields CDR1 SGHRS and CDR2 YFSETQ. Trimming shortened V by 0 bases and J by 6 bases, and 19 bases separated the two germline ends. The CDR3 is made up of 17 amino acids. In DNA, the CDR3 is TGCGCCAGCAGCTTGGGCCCTGGGGGTACGGCCCCTCAGCCCCAGCATTTT. This codes for CASSLGPGGTAPQPQHF.

A single count supports this clone. The chain employs TRBV5-8 and TRBJ1-3, with TRBD1 as a possible D gene (6 bases). CDR1 and CDR2 from the germline V gene are SGHTS and YDEGEE. Trimming removed 0 bases from V and 4 bases from J, with 8 bases in between. There are 14 residues in the CDR3. CDR3 protein: CASSLAGAGNTIYF. Here the CDR3 DNA reads TGTGCCAGCAGCTTGGCAGGGGCAGGAAACACCATATATTTT. Filled out from reference TRBV5-8 and TRBJ1-3, the complete variable domain reads EAGVTQSPTHLIKTRGQQATLRCSPISGHTSVYWYQQALGLGLQFLLWYDEGEERNRGNFPPRFSGRQFPNYSSELNVNALELEDSALYLCASSLAGAGNTIYFGEGSWLTVV.

This chain connects TRBV6-5 to TRBJ1-6; 7 nucleotides align to TRBD1. The CDR3 runs to 15 residues. Trimming at V came to 2 bases and at J to 6 bases, leaving 4 bases not matched to a gene. Germline V gives CDR1 MNHEY, CDR2 SVGAGI. DNA for the CDR3: TGTGCCAGCAGTTACGGGGACAGTCTTAATTCACCCCTCCACTTT. Translation: CASSYGDSLNSPLHF.

The J gene is TRBJ1-5, the V gene TRBV5-5, with D uncertain. The CDR3 extends over 14 amino acids. Deletions cut 4 bases from V and 4 bases from J, with 12 bases between. Germline CDR1 and CDR2: SGHKS and YYEKEE (reference sequence). CDR3 bases: TGTGCCAGCAGCCGGGCCCCGTTGAATCAGCCCCAGCATTTT. Translated: CASSRAPLNQPQHF.

This clone was counted a few times. The chain recombines TRBV28 with TRBJ2-4; 9 bases map to TRBD2. This CDR3 spans 21 amino acids. CDR1 and CDR2 (germline): MDHEN, SYDVKM. With V trimmed by 5 bases and J by 1 base, 21 bases remained unmatched. CDR3: CASSQNPLAGRLTMAKNIQYF. The DNA of the CDR3 is TGTGCCAGCAGTCAAAACCCCCTAGCGGGGCGACTTACGATGGCCAAAAACATTCAGTACTTC.